These 21 T cell receptor beta chains share one sample of origin, sequenced in a study of blood T cell repertoires in COVID-19. Sequencing used immunoSEQ multiplex PCR; TCRdb keeps in-frame clones, though not all of them. The data contain approximately 170,000 clones, more than 85% of them singletons. The sequencing sample was made of peripheral blood. The receptors derive from a woman of 80 years or more in a cohort sampled during active or convalescent COVID-19.

The chain carries TRBV6-5 and TRBJ1-2, with a tentative D call TRBD1 (5 bases). V lost 7 bases, J lost 7 bases, and 16 bases lay in between. This CDR3 region has 13 residues. CDR1 MNHEY and CDR2 SVGAGI come from the germline V gene. The CDR3 DNA reads TGTGCCAGCACCCAGGGAGGGGCCGGTGGCTACACCTTC. This codes for CASTQGGAGGYTF.

This clone was observed a few times. The rearrangement links TRBV6-5 to TRBJ1-4; no definite D call. This CDR3 is built from 13 residues. V was shortened by 9 bases and J by 3 bases, with 11 bases between the two germline ends. The germline CDR1 and CDR2 sequences are MNHEY and SVGAGI. The CDR3 protein is CARRWVPNEKLFF. The CDR3 nucleotides read TGTGCCAGGAGGTGGGTTCCTAATGAAAAACTGTTTTTT.

This clone was detected a few times. The chain recombines TRBV27 with TRBJ1-2; TRBD1 aligns across 8 bases. Per the germline V gene, CDR1 is MNHEY and CDR2 is SMNVEV (reference sequence). With V trimmed by 4 bases and J by 8 bases, 6 bases remained unmatched. This CDR3 spans 13 amino acids. The CDR3 region is CASSSQGAGGYTF. In DNA, the CDR3 is TGTGCCAGCAGTTCTCAGGGGGCGGGGGGCTACACCTTC.

This chain joins TRBV2 and TRBJ1-6, with D maybe TRBD1 (5 bases). Germline V gives CDR1 SNHLY, CDR2 FYNNEI. Trimming removed 1 base from V and 9 bases from J, with 13 bases in between. The CDR3 length is 15 residues. The CDR3 region is CASSEGTGGISPLHF. The DNA of the CDR3 is TGTGCCAGCAGTGAAGGGACCGGGGGTATTTCACCCCTCCACTTT.

This chain uses TRBV6-5 with TRBJ2-3, with TRBD1 matching 8 bases. From germline, CDR1 is MNHEY and CDR2 SVGAGI. Germline trimming cut 2 bases from V and 1 base from J; bases unmatched to any gene: 5. This CDR3 has 16 residues. CDR3 sequence: CASSYTPGQGTDTQYF. CDR3 coding DNA: TGTGCCAGCAGTTACACCCCGGGACAGGGCACAGATACGCAGTATTTT.

This chain uses TRBV30 with TRBJ2-7; 11 positions agree with TRBD1. The CDR3 is made up of 15 amino acids. Trimming removed 6 bases from V and 6 bases from J; junction bases left unmatched: 13. Germline V gene lookup returns CDR1 GTSNPN and CDR2 SVGIG (reference sequence). The CDR3 sequence is CACRAVGTGGVEQYV. CDR3 nucleotides: TGTGCCTGCCGCGCGGTCGGGACAGGGGGGGTCGAGCAGTACGTC.

The V and J genes are TRBV7-9 and TRBJ1-4; 7 bases are a match to TRBD1. With V trimmed by 3 bases and J by 5 bases, 6 bases remained unmatched. The germline V gene has CDR1 SEHNR and CDR2 FQNEAQ (reference sequence). The CDR3 has 15 residues. This CDR3 is CASSLGDSPNEKLFF. In DNA form, the CDR3 reads TGTGCCAGCAGCTTGGGGGACAGCCCAAATGAAAAACTGTTTTTT.

The rearrangement links TRBV15 to TRBJ2-3; 8 bases line up with TRBD2. Trimming removed 0 bases from V and 6 bases from J; junction bases left unmatched: 17. CDR1 is LNHNV and CDR2 is YYDKDF in the germline V gene (reference sequence). CDR3 length: 19 residues. Written as DNA, the CDR3 is TGTGCCACCAGCAGAGATCGGGAGCAGGGGCGGGAGGCCCGGGATACGCAGTATTTT. It codes for CATSRDREQGREARDTQYF.

This clone was observed once. The chain is built from TRBV7-9 and TRBJ2-7; 9 bases match TRBD1. V gave up 5 bases and J gave up 7 bases; unmatched junction bases: 3. The V gene's germline CDR1 is SEHNR and CDR2 FQNEAQ (reference sequence). The CDR3 contains 12 residues. The CDR3 reads CASSQDRGEQYF. The CDR3 nucleotides are TGTGCCAGCAGCCAGGACAGGGGTGAGCAGTACTTC.

The rearrangement links TRBV6-5 to TRBJ2-5; 8 positions match TRBD2. CDR1 is MNHEY, CDR2 SVGAGI, per germline. The CDR3 contains 14 residues. V lost 6 bases, J lost 4 bases, and 7 bases stayed unmatched. The CDR3, as DNA: TGTGCCAGCAGGGGCTCGGGAGGGAGAGAGACCCAGTACTTC. It specifies CASRGSGGRETQYF.

This chain connects TRBV7-2 to TRBJ1-5; tentative D call: TRBD1 (5 bases). CDR1 SGHTA and CDR2 FQGNSA come from the germline V gene. Trimming removed 4 bases at V and 0 bases at J, with 13 bases between. The CDR3 runs 16 residues. The CDR3 DNA follows: TGTGCCAGCAGCTCCTCGACAGACCCTAGCAATCAGCCCCAGCATTTT. Translation gives CASSSSTDPSNQPQHF.

The rearrangement uses TRBV7-8 and TRBJ2-7; possibly TRBD1 for D (5 bases). V was cut by 1 base and J by 2 bases, with 6 bases left in between. This CDR3 comprises 13 residues. Looked up from germline, CDR1 is SGHVS and CDR2 is FQNEAQ. The CDR3 sequence is CASSLDRPYEQYF. CDR3 sequence (DNA): TGTGCCAGCAGCTTAGACAGGCCCTACGAGCAGTACTTC.

The rearrangement joins TRBV5-1 to TRBJ1-1, with a possible D match to TRBD1 (6 bases). This CDR3 has 17 residues. Per germline, CDR1 SGHRS and CDR2 YFSETQ. Trimming took 0 bases from V and 3 from J, leaving 18 bases between them. CDR3 region: CASSLESGGASDTEAFF. As DNA, the CDR3 is TGCGCCAGCAGCTTGGAATCGGGGGGCGCATCAGACACTGAAGCTTTCTTT.

The J gene is TRBJ2-2, the V gene TRBV14; the D is unclear. V gave up 4 bases and J gave up 2 bases, with 8 bases separating them. The CDR3 sequence is 14 residues long. CDR1 and CDR2 from the germline V gene are SGHDN and FVKESK. CDR3 nucleotide sequence: TGTGCCAGCAGCCTCGGGTTTAACACCGGGGAGCTGTTTTTT. As protein: CASSLGFNTGELFF.

The genes are TRBV20-1 and TRBJ2-3, with D hard to call. The V end was cut by 6 bases, the J end by 0 bases, with 4 bases between. Looked up from germline, CDR1 is DFQATT and CDR2 is SNEGSKA (reference sequence). CDR3 length: 11 amino acids. The CDR3 DNA reads TGCAGTGCCCCGAGCACAGATACGCAGTATTTT. This gives the protein CSAPSTDTQYF.

Here the CDR3 reads CSVGSSGLYGYTF. CDR3 coding DNA: TGCAGCGTGGGGAGCTCGGGACTATATGGCTACACCTTC. V and J are TRBV29-1 and TRBJ1-2; D might be TRBD1 (5 bases). Trimming removed 6 bases from V and 5 bases from J, with 16 bases in between. The CDR3 consists of 13 residues. Germline loops: CDR1 SQVTM, CDR2 ANQGSEA. Together with reference TRBV29-1 and TRBJ1-2, the CDR3 gives the full variable domain: SAVISQKPSRDICQRGTSLTIQCQVDSQVTMMFWYRQQPGQSLTLIATANQGSEATYESGFVIDKFPISRPNLTFSTLTVSNMSPEDSSIYLCSVGSSGLYGYTFGSGTRLTVV.

The CDR3 loop reads CASSPPPRAGASYNEQFF. The DNA for the CDR3 is TGTGCCAGCAGCCCCCCCCCGCGAGCGGGGGCCTCCTACAATGAGCAGTTCTTC. The J gene is TRBJ2-1, the V gene TRBV9; 8 bases map to TRBD2. CDR1 and CDR2 (germline): SGDLS, YYNGEE. After removal of 4 bases from V and 0 bases from J, the junction contained 12 bases not matched to a gene. This CDR3 is 18 amino acids long. Complete variable domain (other parts from reference TRBV9 and TRBJ2-1): DSGVTQTPKHLITATGQRVTLRCSPRSGDLSVYWYQQSLDQGLQFLIQYYNGEERAKGNILERFSAQQFPDLHSELNLSSLELGDSALYFCASSPPPRAGASYNEQFFGPGTRLTVL.

The chain links TRBV7-2 to TRBJ1-2, with TRBD1 as a possible D gene (5 bases). V was clipped by 2 bases and J by 0 bases, with 10 bases between them. In germline, CDR1 is SGHTA, CDR2 FQGNSA. The CDR3 consists of 15 residues. CDR3 coding DNA: TGTGCCAGCAGCTTATCGGGACTGACTAACTATGGCTACACCTTC. It translates to CASSLSGLTNYGYTF. Variable domain in full (rest from reference TRBV7-2 and TRBJ1-2): GAGVSQSPSNKVTEKGKDVELRCDPISGHTALYWYRQSLGQGLEFLIYFQGNSAPDKSGLPSDRFSAERTGGSVSTLTIQRTQQEDSAVYLCASSLSGLTNYGYTFGSGTRLTVV.

The chain recombines TRBV7-6 with TRBJ1-1, with 8 bases that match TRBD1. The CDR3 runs to 15 residues. Unmatched junction bases numbered 5, after V lost 2 bases and J lost 3 bases. In germline, CDR1 is SGHVS, CDR2 FNYEAQ. CDR3: CASSLQGAFDTEAFF. CDR3 bases: TGTGCCAGCAGCTTACAGGGGGCGTTTGACACTGAAGCTTTCTTT.

The rearrangement links TRBV5-1 to TRBJ2-1, with D maybe TRBD2 (6 bases). The germline V gene encodes CDR1 SGHRS and CDR2 YFSETQ. Between the trimmed V and J ends, which lost 3 bases and 1 base, there was a span of 11 bases. The CDR3 extends over 15 amino acids. CDR3 residues: CASSWDGGSYNEQFF. DNA of the CDR3: TGCGCCAGCAGCTGGGATGGGGGGTCCTACAATGAGCAGTTCTTC.

This clone came up once. The chain uses TRBV19 and TRBJ1-2; TRBD1 might be the D (5 bases). V dropped 5 bases and J dropped 3 bases, with 13 bases sitting between them. Germline lookup yields CDR1 LNHDA and CDR2 SQIVND (reference sequence). The CDR3 totals 14 residues. Here the CDR3 DNA reads TGTGCCAGTAGTGGGGGGGATCGCGACTATGGCTACACCTTC. It encodes CASSGGDRDYGYTF.